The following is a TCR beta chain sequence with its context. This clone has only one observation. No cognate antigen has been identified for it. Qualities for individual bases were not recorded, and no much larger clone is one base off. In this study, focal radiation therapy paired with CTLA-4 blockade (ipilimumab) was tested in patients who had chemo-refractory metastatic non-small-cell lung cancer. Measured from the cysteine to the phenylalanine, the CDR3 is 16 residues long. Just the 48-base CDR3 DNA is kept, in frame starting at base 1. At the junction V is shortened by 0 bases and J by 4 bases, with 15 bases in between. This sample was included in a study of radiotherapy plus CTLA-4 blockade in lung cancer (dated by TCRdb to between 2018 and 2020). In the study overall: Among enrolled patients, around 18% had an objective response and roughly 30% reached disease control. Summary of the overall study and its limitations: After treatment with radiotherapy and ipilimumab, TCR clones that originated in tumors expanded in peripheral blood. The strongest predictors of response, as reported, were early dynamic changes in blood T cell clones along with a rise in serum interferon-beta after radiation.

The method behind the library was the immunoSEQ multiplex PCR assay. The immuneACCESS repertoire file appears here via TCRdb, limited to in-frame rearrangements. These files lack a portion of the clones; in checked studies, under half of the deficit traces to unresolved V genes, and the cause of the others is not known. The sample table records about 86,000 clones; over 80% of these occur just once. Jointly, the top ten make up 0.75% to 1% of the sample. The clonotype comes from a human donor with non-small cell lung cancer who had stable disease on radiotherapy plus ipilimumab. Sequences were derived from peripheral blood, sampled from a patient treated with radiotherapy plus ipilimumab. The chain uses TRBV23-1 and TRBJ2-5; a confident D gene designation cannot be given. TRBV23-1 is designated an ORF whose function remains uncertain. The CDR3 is CASSQSEAQKAETQYF. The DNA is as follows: TGCGCCAGCAGTCAATCTGAAGCCCAAAAAGCAGAGACCCAGTACTTC.